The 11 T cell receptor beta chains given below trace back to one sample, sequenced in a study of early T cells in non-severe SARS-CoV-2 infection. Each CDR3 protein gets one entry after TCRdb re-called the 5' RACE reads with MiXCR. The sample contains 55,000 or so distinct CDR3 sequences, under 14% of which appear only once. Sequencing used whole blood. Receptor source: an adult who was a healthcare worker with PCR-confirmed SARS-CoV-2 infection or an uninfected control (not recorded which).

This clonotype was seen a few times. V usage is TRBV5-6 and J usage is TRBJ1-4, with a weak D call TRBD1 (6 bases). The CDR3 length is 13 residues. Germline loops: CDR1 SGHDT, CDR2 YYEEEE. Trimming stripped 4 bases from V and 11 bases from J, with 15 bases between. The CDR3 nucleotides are TGTGCCAGCAGCCCGGATCAGGGGACGAAACTGTTTTTT. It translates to CASSPDQGTKLFF.

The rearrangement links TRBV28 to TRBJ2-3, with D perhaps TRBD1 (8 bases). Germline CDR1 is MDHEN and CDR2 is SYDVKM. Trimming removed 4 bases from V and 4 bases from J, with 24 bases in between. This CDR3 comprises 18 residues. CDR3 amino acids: CASSWTGRDPHAPDTQYF. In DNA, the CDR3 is TGTGCCAGCAGTTGGACAGGGAGGGACCCACATGCACCAGATACGCAGTATTTT. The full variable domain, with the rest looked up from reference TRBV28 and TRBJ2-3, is DVKVTQSSRYLVKRTGEKVFLECVQDMDHENMFWYRQDPGLGLRLIYFSYDVKMKEKGDIPEGYSVSREKKERFSLILESASTNQTSMYLCASSWTGRDPHAPDTQYFGPGTRLTVL.

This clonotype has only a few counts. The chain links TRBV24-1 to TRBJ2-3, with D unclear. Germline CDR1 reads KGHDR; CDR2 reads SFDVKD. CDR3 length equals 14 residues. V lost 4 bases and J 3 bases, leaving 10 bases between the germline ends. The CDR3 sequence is CATSDPVKTDTQYF. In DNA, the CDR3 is TGTGCCACCAGTGACCCCGTAAAGACAGATACGCAGTATTTT.

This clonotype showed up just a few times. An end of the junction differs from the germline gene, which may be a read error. CDR3 nucleotide sequence: TGTGCCAGCAGTTTAGCGGTAGGACAATTCCCTGTCTTT. Translation gives CASSLAVGQFPVF. The V call is TRBV12-3 or TRBV12-4, the J call TRBJ1-1; D possibly corresponds to TRBD1 (5 bases). The CDR3 is 13 residues long.

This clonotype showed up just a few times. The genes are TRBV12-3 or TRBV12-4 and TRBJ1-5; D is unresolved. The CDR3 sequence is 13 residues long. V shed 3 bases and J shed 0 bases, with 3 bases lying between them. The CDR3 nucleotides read TGTGCCAGCAGTTTCGGTAGCAATCAGCCCCAGCATTTT. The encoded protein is CASSFGSNQPQHF.

Here the CDR3 DNA reads TGTGCCATCGGGGAGGGGCGATCACCCCTCCACTTT. It encodes CAIGEGRSPLHF. The chain recombines TRBV10-3 with TRBJ1-6, with D possibly TRBD1 on 5 matching bases. CDR1 ENHRY and CDR2 SYGVKD come from the germline V gene. Trimming took 8 bases from V and 10 from J, leaving 12 bases between them. The CDR3 has 12 amino acids.

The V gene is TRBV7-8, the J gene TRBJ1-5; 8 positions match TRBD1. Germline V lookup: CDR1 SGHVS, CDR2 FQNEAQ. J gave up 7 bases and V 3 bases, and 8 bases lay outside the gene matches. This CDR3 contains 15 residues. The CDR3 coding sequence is TGTGCCAGCAGCTTGAGGGACAGGCGGGAGCAGCCCCAGCATTTT. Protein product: CASSLRDRREQPQHF.

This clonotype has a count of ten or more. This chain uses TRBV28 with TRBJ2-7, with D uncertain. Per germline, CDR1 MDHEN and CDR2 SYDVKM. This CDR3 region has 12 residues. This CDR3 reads CGSWASSYEQYF. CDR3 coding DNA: TGTGGTTCCTGGGCCTCATCCTACGAGCAGTACTTC.

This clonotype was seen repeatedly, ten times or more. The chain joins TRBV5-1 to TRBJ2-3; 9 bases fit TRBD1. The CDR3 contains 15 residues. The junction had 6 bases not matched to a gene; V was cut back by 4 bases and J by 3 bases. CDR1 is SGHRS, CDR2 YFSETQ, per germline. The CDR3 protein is CASSTGQGRTDTQYF. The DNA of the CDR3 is TGCGCCAGCAGCACGGGACAGGGCCGAACAGATACGCAGTATTTT.

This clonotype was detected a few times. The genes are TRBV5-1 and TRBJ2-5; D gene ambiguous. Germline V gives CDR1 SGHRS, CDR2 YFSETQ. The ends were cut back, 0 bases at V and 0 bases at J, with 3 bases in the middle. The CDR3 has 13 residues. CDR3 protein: CASSLGDQETQYF. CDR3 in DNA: TGCGCCAGCAGCTTGGGCGACCAAGAGACCCAGTACTTC.

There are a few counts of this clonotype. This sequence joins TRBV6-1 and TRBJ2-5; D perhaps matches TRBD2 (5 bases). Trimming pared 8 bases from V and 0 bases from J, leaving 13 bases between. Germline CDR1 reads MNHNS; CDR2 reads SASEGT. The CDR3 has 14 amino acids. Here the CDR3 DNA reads TGTGCCAGCGGCGGGCGGACGTACCAAGAGACCCAGTACTTC. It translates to CASGGRTYQETQYF.